The sequence of this T cell receptor beta chain was determined in a study of Ad26.COV2.S vaccination and SARS-CoV-2 variants. The protocol was immunoSEQ multiplex PCR, while the TCRdb copy is restricted to in-frame clones and leaves out a portion. The data contain some 640,000 clones, 70% to 90% of them singletons. The treatment here: roughly 20 received Ad26.COV2.S at low or high dose, single or two shots; roughly 5 received placebo; per-sample allocation not given. Samples analyzed were those drawn on day 63 after the first vaccine or placebo injection. This CDR3 contains 16 residues. The J segment lost 5 bases and the V segment lost 5 bases, leaving 12 bases of the junction unmatched. Germline V CDR1 and CDR2: MNHEY, SMNVEV (reference sequence).

This receptor was obtained from a person between 18 and 60 years old who received the Ad26.COV2.S COVID-19 vaccine or a placebo. Sequencing used peripheral blood, obtained in a trial of Ad26.COV2.S vaccine versus placebo. The chain uses TRBV27 and TRBJ2-5; 9 nucleotides match TRBD1. The CDR3 reads CASSTGRTGVGETQYF. CDR3 DNA: TGTGCCAGCAGTACGGGTCGGACAGGGGTAGGGGAGACCCAGTACTTC.